This T cell receptor beta chain originates from a study of blood T cell repertoires in COVID-19. Deletions cut 5 bases from V and 7 bases from J, with 23 bases between. The CDR3 is 16 residues long. Germline CDR1 reads MGHRA; CDR2 reads YSYEKL. Produced via immunoSEQ multiplex PCR; TCRdb's table is partial and in-frame only. Among under 55,000 clones listed, around 80% were seen once. The sequence came from a man aged 70 or older with acute or convalescent COVID-19. V is TRBV4-1 and J is TRBJ1-2; a weak D match, TRBD1 (5 bases). Input material: peripheral blood. Here the CDR3 DNA reads TGCGCCAGCAGCTCCGCGGGAGCAGGGACTTCAGGTGGCTACACCTTC. Its protein product is CASSSAGAGTSGGYTF.